The 27 T cell receptor beta chains given below trace back to one sample, sequenced in a study of blood T cell repertoires in COVID-19. The assay was immunoSEQ multiplex PCR, and TCRdb's table has in-frame clones only and misses some. This sample has tens of thousands of clones, with approximately 85% found just once. The sequenced sample consisted of peripheral blood. The receptors were sampled from a human donor in a cohort sampled during active COVID-19. The donor label of this sample is uncertain.

The rearrangement uses TRBV19 and TRBJ1-5; 8 positions match TRBD1. Germline CDR1 is LNHDA and CDR2 is SQIVND (reference sequence). This CDR3 has 15 residues. With V trimmed by 4 bases and J by 6 bases, 8 bases remained unmatched. In DNA, the CDR3 is TGTGCCAGTAGTACAGACAGGGGCGGGGGTCAGCCCCAGCATTTT. Protein product: CASSTDRGGGQPQHF. The variable domain in full, with the rest retrieved from reference TRBV19 and TRBJ1-5, is DGGITQSPKYLFRKEGQNVTLSCEQNLNHDAMYWYRQDPGQGLRLIYYSQIVNDFQKGDIAEGYSVSREKKESFPLTVTSAQKNPTAFYLCASSTDRGGGQPQHFGDGTRLSIL.

The J gene is TRBJ2-3, the V gene TRBV5-4, with D maybe TRBD2 (6 bases). The V gene lost 0 bases and the J gene lost 1 base, with 12 bases spanning the gap. Per germline, CDR1 SGHNT and CDR2 YYREEE (reference sequence). The CDR3 has 16 residues. The CDR3 nucleotides read TGTGCCAGCAGCTTGGGGTTCGGGGGTGGCACAGATACGCAGTATTTT. Protein: CASSLGFGGGTDTQYF.

This clone is labeled as medium-sized. The chain uses TRBV7-3 and TRBJ1-1; 8 bases map to TRBD1. The J segment lost 4 bases and the V segment lost 5 bases, leaving 3 bases of the junction unmatched. Germline V gene sequence: CDR1 SGHTA, CDR2 FQGTGA. This CDR3 region has 13 residues. CDR3 protein: CASSPTGGTEAFF. CDR3 in DNA: TGTGCCAGCAGCCCAACAGGGGGCACTGAAGCTTTCTTT.

The J gene is TRBJ1-2, the V gene TRBV5-1; a weak D match, TRBD1 (5 bases). Germline CDR1 reads SGHRS; CDR2 reads YFSETQ. The CDR3 contains 15 residues. Trimming took off 0 bases at V and 6 bases at J, with 15 bases between the two ends. The chain's CDR3 is CASSLATGGGDGYTF. The CDR3 nucleotides are TGCGCCAGCAGCTTGGCAACGGGGGGAGGGGATGGCTACACCTTC.

The V call is TRBV6-2 or TRBV6-3, the J call TRBJ1-1, with no clear D. The length of the CDR3 is 13 residues. The V end was cut by 2 bases, the J end by 7 bases, with 11 bases between. CDR1 is MNHEY, CDR2 SVGEGT, per germline. The CDR3 coding sequence is TGTGCCAGCAGTTACGCCAAGGCAGGTGAAGCTTTCTTT. Amino acids: CASSYAKAGEAFF.

The chain has TRBV5-6 and TRBJ2-1; 12 nucleotides match TRBD2. Germline values: CDR1 SGHDT, CDR2 YYEEEE. CDR3 length: 15 residues. V was pared by 0 bases and J by 7 bases, with 2 bases of the junction left unmatched. The CDR3 DNA follows: TGTGCCAGCAGCTTGGGGACTAGCGGGGCGAATGAGCAGTTCTTC. Translating gives CASSLGTSGANEQFF. Full variable domain (remainder filled in from reference TRBV5-6 and TRBJ2-1): DAGVTQSPTHLIKTRGQQVTLRCSPKSGHDTVSWYQQALGQGPQFIFQYYEEEERQRGNFPDRFSGHQFPNYSSELNVNALLLGDSALYLCASSLGTSGANEQFFGPGTRLTVL.

The chain has TRBV27 and TRBJ1-4, with D tentatively TRBD1 (5 bases). Germline V gene sequence: CDR1 MNHEY, CDR2 SMNVEV (reference sequence). The CDR3 extends over 14 amino acids. V shed 5 bases and J shed 4 bases, with 11 bases lying between them. The CDR3 region is CASSRQPDNEKLFF. The DNA for the CDR3 is TGTGCCAGCAGTAGACAGCCTGATAATGAAAAACTGTTTTTT.

The CDR3 loop reads CASGLKTGRAFF. The CDR3 nucleotides are TGTGCCAGCGGGCTCAAGACAGGGAGGGCTTTCTTT. The chain has TRBV5-6 and TRBJ1-1, with TRBD1 matching over 7 bases. The CDR3 is 12 amino acids. Germline V gives CDR1 SGHDT, CDR2 YYEEEE. V lost 7 bases to trimming and J lost 11 bases; unmatched junction nucleotides: 11.

This chain joins TRBV9 and TRBJ2-3; TRBD2 matches at 8 bases. Trimming took 3 bases from V and 5 from J; bases not matched to a gene: 5. The CDR3 is made up of 14 amino acids. Germline CDR1 is SGDLS and CDR2 is YYNGEE. The CDR3 here is CASSAGTSGDTQYF. The CDR3 coding sequence is TGTGCCAGCAGCGCCGGGACTAGTGGAGATACGCAGTATTTT.

V is TRBV10-3 and J is TRBJ2-1; 8 bases align to TRBD2. The CDR3 is 15 amino acids. CDR1 is ENHRY, CDR2 SYGVKD, per germline. Trimming took 7 bases from V and 0 from J; bases not matched to a gene: 5. The CDR3 is CAITSGGSSYNEQFF. CDR3 sequence (DNA): TGTGCCATCACCTCGGGGGGGTCCTCCTACAATGAGCAGTTCTTC.

The gene calls are TRBV19 and TRBJ1-1; tentative D call: TRBD1 (6 bases). Per the germline V gene, CDR1 is LNHDA and CDR2 is SQIVND (reference sequence). Trimming stripped 7 bases from V and 6 bases from J, with 24 bases between. The CDR3 has 16 amino acids. DNA for the CDR3: TGTGCCAGTAACCCTATAAGGAGGCAGGGGTTTGCTGAAGCTTTCTTT. It is translated as CASNPIRRQGFAEAFF. Supplemented by reference TRBV19 and TRBJ1-1, the full variable domain reads DGGITQSPKYLFRKEGQNVTLSCEQNLNHDAMYWYRQDPGQGLRLIYYSQIVNDFQKGDIAEGYSVSREKKESFPLTVTSAQKNPTAFYLCASNPIRRQGFAEAFFGQGTRLTVV.

The V gene is TRBV30, the J gene TRBJ1-6; no clear D gene. The germline V and J ends were trimmed by 4 bases and 8 bases, with 12 bases remaining between them. This CDR3 is built from 13 residues. Germline CDR1 GTSNPN, CDR2 SVGIG (reference sequence). CDR3 sequence (DNA): TGTGCCTGGATGGGGAGTAGGGATTCACCCCTCCACTTT. Protein: CAWMGSRDSPLHF.

The V and J genes are TRBV7-2 and TRBJ2-7; 9 bases agree with TRBD1. The length of the CDR3 is 14 residues. Trimming at V came to 5 bases and at J to 11 bases, leaving 13 bases not matched to a gene. CDR1 is SGHTA, CDR2 FQGNSA, per germline. This CDR3 is CASSPGTGSPREYF. Here the CDR3 DNA reads TGTGCCAGCAGCCCGGGGACAGGGAGCCCCCGCGAGTACTTC.

In its sample, this clone was seen once. The chain combines TRBV9 with TRBJ2-1; 8 positions match TRBD2. CDR1 and CDR2 from the germline V gene are SGDLS and YYNGEE. The CDR3 runs to 15 residues. Losses at the gene ends were 3 bases for V and 5 bases for J; bases not matched to a gene: 7. CDR3 bases: TGTGCCAGCAGCGCCCTGGGCGGGGGGAACAATGAGCAGTTCTTC. This codes for CASSALGGGNNEQFF. The full variable domain, rest sourced from reference TRBV9 and TRBJ2-1, is DSGVTQTPKHLITATGQRVTLRCSPRSGDLSVYWYQQSLDQGLQFLIQYYNGEERAKGNILERFSAQQFPDLHSELNLSSLELGDSALYFCASSALGGGNNEQFFGPGTRLTVL.

The chain recombines TRBV2 with TRBJ1-2, with unresolved D. The V gene lost 3 bases and the J gene lost 0 bases, with 8 bases spanning the gap. This CDR3 is 14 amino acids long. The germline gives CDR1 SNHLY, CDR2 FYNNEI. The CDR3 sequence is CASSDIGSNYGYTF. In nucleotides, the CDR3 is TGTGCCAGCAGTGATATTGGCTCTAACTATGGCTACACCTTC.

The J gene is TRBJ2-3, the V gene TRBV3-1 (or the pseudogene TRBV3-2); D not certain. The CDR3 contains 17 residues. The ends were cut back, 0 bases at V and 0 bases at J, with 13 bases in the middle. CDR1 is LGHDT, CDR2 YNNKEL, per germline (reference sequence). The CDR3 DNA sequence: TGTGCCAGCAGCCAAGAGGGCGAAGGTCTAAGCACAGATACGCAGTATTTT. It encodes CASSQEGEGLSTDTQYF.

This clone was detected only once. The chain carries TRBV24-1 and TRBJ2-1; no clear D. The CDR3 has 14 amino acids. Germline V gene sequence: CDR1 KGHDR, CDR2 SFDVKD. Trimming stripped 7 bases from V and 3 bases from J, with 12 bases between. The CDR3: CATSLPFGYNEQFF. Written as DNA, the CDR3 is TGTGCCACCAGCCTACCATTTGGCTACAATGAGCAGTTCTTC.

The chain uses TRBV27 and TRBJ2-1, with 12 bases identical to TRBD2. The germline gives CDR1 MNHEY, CDR2 SMNVEV (reference sequence). Unmatched junction bases numbered 9, after V lost 0 bases and J lost 9 bases. The length of the CDR3 is 17 residues. The CDR3, as DNA: TGTGCCAGCAGTTTATCACGACTAGCGGGGGAAAGGGGTGAGCAGTTCTTC. As protein: CASSLSRLAGERGEQFF.

V gene TRBV4-2 combines with J gene TRBJ2-1; D unclear. The ends were cut back, 5 bases at V and 7 bases at J, with 21 bases in the middle. Germline CDR1 is LGHNA and CDR2 is YNFKEQ. The CDR3 totals 16 residues. This chain's CDR3 is CASSNLGSSTWNEQFF. DNA of the CDR3: TGTGCCAGCAGCAATCTGGGCTCGAGTACTTGGAATGAGCAGTTCTTC.

The chain has TRBV18 and TRBJ1-5; 9 bases map to TRBD1. CDR1 and CDR2 from the germline V gene are KGHSH and LQKENI. V was clipped by 3 bases and J by 4 bases; unmatched bases: 4. This CDR3 is built from 15 residues. The CDR3 is CASSPGQGINQPQHF. CDR3 DNA: TGTGCCAGCTCACCCGGACAGGGGATTAATCAGCCCCAGCATTTT.

The rearrangement links TRBV28 to TRBJ2-5, with a possible D match to TRBD1 (5 bases). The length of the CDR3 is 13 residues. With 2 bases removed from V and 5 bases from J, the gap between germline ends came to 9 bases. From germline, CDR1 is MDHEN and CDR2 SYDVKM. CDR3 nucleotide sequence: TGTGCCAGCAGTTTAGGGTCAGGGGAGACCCAGTACTTC. This gives the protein CASSLGSGETQYF.

V and J are TRBV9 and TRBJ2-2, with TRBD2 matching over 11 bases. V lost 0 bases to trimming and J lost 4 bases; unmatched junction nucleotides: 2. Germline values: CDR1 SGDLS, CDR2 YYNGEE. The CDR3 runs 16 residues. The CDR3 protein is CASSVGLAGTTGELFF. In nucleotides, the CDR3 is TGTGCCAGCAGCGTAGGACTAGCGGGGACCACCGGGGAGCTGTTTTTT.

The genes are TRBV7-2 and TRBJ1-1, with TRBD1 identical over 9 bases. This CDR3 is 13 amino acids long. V gave up 4 bases and J gave up 8 bases; unmatched junction bases: 5. Germline V gene lookup returns CDR1 SGHTA and CDR2 FQGNSA. CDR3 region: CASSSDRGIEAFF. In DNA, the CDR3 is TGTGCCAGCAGCTCCGACAGGGGGATCGAAGCTTTCTTT.

J is TRBJ1-1 and V is TRBV6-6; 8 nucleotides agree with TRBD1. The CDR3 has 13 residues. The germline V gene has CDR1 MNHNY and CDR2 SVGAGI (reference sequence). With 6 bases clipped from V and 12 bases from J, the junction kept 12 bases outside the gene matches. CDR3 nucleotides: TGTGCCAGCAGGGTCCGGGACAGGCTCGAGACTTTCTTT. This encodes CASRVRDRLETFF.

This sequence joins TRBV10-3 and TRBJ1-2; TRBD1 is a possible D gene (6 bases). Germline CDR1 is ENHRY and CDR2 is SYGVKD. Trimming took 6 bases from V and 4 from J, leaving 18 bases between them. The CDR3 has 15 residues. DNA for the CDR3: TGTGCCATCAGGATAACAGTGGGGGCAGGCTATGGCTACACCTTC. Its translation is CAIRITVGAGYGYTF.

The gene calls are TRBV3-1 (or the pseudogene TRBV3-2) and TRBJ2-1; D unclear. Germline V gene sequence: CDR1 LGHDT, CDR2 YNNKEL (reference sequence). There are 13 residues in the CDR3. The V end lost 1 base, the J end lost 9 bases, and 10 bases lay between the germline ends. CDR3 amino acids: CASSQATVGEQFF. DNA of the CDR3: TGTGCCAGCAGCCAAGCTACCGTCGGTGAGCAGTTCTTC.

This clone turned up a few times. This sequence joins TRBV5-1 and TRBJ2-1, with D possibly being TRBD2 (5 bases). V lost 0 bases and J 10 bases, leaving 14 bases between the germline ends. The CDR3 runs 14 residues. In germline, CDR1 is SGHRS, CDR2 YFSETQ. The CDR3 reads CASSLAGSPDEQFF. The CDR3 DNA is TGCGCCAGCAGCTTGGCTGGGAGCCCGGACGAGCAGTTCTTC.